This T cell receptor (beta chain) was sequenced during a study of OX40 agonist ivuxolimab in advanced cancers. On the study more broadly: Patients were roughly 87% male with ages roughly 23 to 79, mean 60. Two cutaneous melanoma patients and one hepatocellular carcinoma patient, three in all, had partial responses. The study, taken as a whole, reports: Normalized T-cell clonal expansion was also low in a subset of nonresponders.

As concerns this clone: Its specificity is unknown.

The CDR3 contains 15 residues. Germline CDR1 is MNHEY and CDR2 is SVGAGI. The V and J ends lost 6 bases and 4 bases, in that order; junction bases with no gene match: 9. Sequenced by immunoSEQ multiplex PCR; TCRdb stores in-frame clones only, minus some. Counted here are approximately 86,000 clones, 80% to 95% occurring once; the ten biggest clones make up around 1.1%. The sequence was collected from an adult with an advanced solid tumor such as melanoma, head and neck, liver or kidney cancer. The chain joins TRBV6-5 to TRBJ1-1; 9 positions match TRBD1. The sample in question was CD4+ or CD8+ T cells sorted from blood, obtained in a trial of the OX40 agonist ivuxolimab. CDR3 DNA sequence: TGTGCCAGCAGCCGCGACAGGGGGAGTGGCACTGAAGCTTTCTTT. Translating gives CASSRDRGSGTEAFF.